The entry below describes one T cell receptor beta chain. The antigen remains unidentified. The sample comes from a study of shared clonotypes between healthy human individuals. Findings of the study overall: Against clonotypes common to all four donors, non-shared ones had lower generation probabilities. Rarefaction indicated that sorted-subset sequencing remained incomplete although depth was large.

Splitting of each subset's genomic DNA was done evenly across several immunoSEQ plates. Using immunoSEQ multiplex PCR, the repertoire was profiled, and TCRdb retains in-frame clones only, with some absent. The table includes more than 2 million clones, approximately 96% detected once. Naive CD4+ cells were CD45RA-selected; the remaining cells were memory. Trimming took 4 bases from V and 4 from J, leaving 6 bases between them. The CDR3 totals 12 residues. Looked up from germline, CDR1 is SGHTA and CDR2 is FQGNSA. The chain is built from TRBV7-2 and TRBJ2-3, with D uncertain. The source is a man between 18 and 35 years old in good health. The sequenced sample consisted of naive CD4+ T cells sorted from blood. Subset of the sample: CD45RA+ positively selected. As DNA, the CDR3 is TGTGCCAGCAGCTACGCGGCAGATACGCAGTATTTT. This codes for CASSYAADTQYF.